This T cell receptor beta chain came from a study of blood T cell repertoires in COVID-19. Overall study context: The United States, Italy and Spain supplied acute and convalescent COVID-19 samples. Sample material is recorded as cDNA or gDNA derived from T cells, B-cell-depleted T cells, or PBMCs.

Original processing methods: The assay estimated nucleated cells by amplifying reference gene primers. The data were produced by immunoSEQ multiplex PCR, yet TCRdb's version contains in-frame clones alone and is incomplete. That table supplies the V and J calls and clone size; D and trimming were determined from the DNA. This sample has roughly 290,000 clones; 70% to 85% occur once, and the top ten carry around 1%. The Seattle patients, enrolled during active infection, were followed longitudinally. The specimen sequenced was peripheral blood. The sequence was obtained from a human donor with COVID-19, enrolled during active disease. The donor label of this sample is uncertain.

As DNA, the CDR3 is TGTGCCAGCAGTGAAGCCCCAGGGTACGGAAACACCATATATTTT. It translates to CASSEAPGYGNTIYF. J is TRBJ1-3 and V is TRBV6-1, with D maybe TRBD1 (5 bases). The germline V gene has CDR1 MNHNS and CDR2 SASEGT. The V gene lost 0 bases and the J gene lost 4 bases, with 10 bases spanning the gap. The CDR3 loop spans 15 amino acids.